A selection of T cell receptor beta chains follows, all from one sample in a study of blood T cell repertoires in COVID-19. The repertoire was sequenced with immunoSEQ multiplex PCR; TCRdb's copy has only in-frame clones and lacks some. The top ten clones hold approximately 8% of a sample with a few hundred thousand clones, 70% to 90% of them seen once. The sample comprised PBMCs or T cells enriched from blood (not recorded which). These receptors all stem from a woman aged 55-70 years who had recovered from COVID-19. The CDR3 runs from the conserved cysteine through the conserved F or W. Each record gives: D gene, CDR3 length, V gene, J gene, CDR3 protein, CDR3 DNA. A D gene is named only where the DNA matches it firmly.

TRBD1	16	TRBV2	TRBJ2-3	CASRLRFKTGTDTQYF	TGTGCCAGCAGGCTGAGGTTTAAGACAGGGACAGATACGCAGTATTTT
.	13	TRBV27	TRBJ1-5	CASSFLGYQPQHF	TGTGCCAGCAGTTTCTTGGGCTATCAGCCCCAGCATTTT
TRBD1	18	TRBV7-8	TRBJ2-7	CASSLVAGQGPGAYEQYF	TGTGCCAGCAGCTTAGTGGCGGGACAGGGGCCGGGGGCCTACGAGCAGTACTTC
.	13	TRBV13	TRBJ2-2	CASSPGAGGELFF	TGTGCCAGCAGCCCTGGGGCTGGTGGGGAGCTGTTTTTT
TRBD1	14	TRBV2	TRBJ1-4	CASSYRGANEKLFF	TGTGCCAGCAGTTACAGGGGGGCTAATGAAAAACTGTTTTTT
.	14	TRBV6-5	TRBJ1-3	CASSYRSSGNTIYF	TGTGCCAGCAGTTACAGGAGCTCTGGAAACACCATATATTTT
.	18	TRBV4-1	TRBJ2-4	CASTPTGLTPLAKNIQYF	TGCGCCAGCACCCCCACAGGGCTAACCCCTCTAGCCAAAAACATTCAGTACTTC
TRBD1	17	TRBV11-2	TRBJ2-2	CASSLRPGTVYTGELFF	TGTGCCAGCAGCTTACGTCCCGGGACAGTGTACACCGGGGAGCTGTTTTTT
TRBD1	15	TRBV6-5	TRBJ1-2	CASSYWDRANYGYTF	TGTGCCAGCAGTTACTGGGACAGGGCAAACTATGGCTACACCTTC
TRBD1	16	TRBV14	TRBJ2-7	CASSQGGTGASYEQYF	TGTGCCAGCAGCCAAGGGGGGACAGGGGCCTCCTACGAGCAGTACTTC
.	14	TRBV5-1	TRBJ2-3	CASSSSVGTDTQYF	TGCGCCAGCAGCAGCTCCGTGGGCACAGATACGCAGTATTTT
.	14	TRBV18	TRBJ2-3	CASSPETRTDTQYF	TGTGCCAGCTCACCAGAGACTCGCACAGATACGCAGTATTTT
TRBD1	15	TRBV2	TRBJ1-1	CASSEADRANTEAFF	TGTGCCAGCAGTGAAGCGGACAGGGCGAACACTGAAGCTTTCTTT
TRBD2	16	TRBV2	TRBJ2-1	CASSDLRTSGGNEQFF	TGTGCCAGCAGTGATTTGAGGACTAGCGGGGGGAATGAGCAGTTCTTC
.	14	TRBV29-1	TRBJ1-6	CSVSDGWDNSPLHF	TGCAGCGTTAGCGACGGTTGGGATAATTCACCCCTCCACTTT
.	16	TRBV4-1	TRBJ1-3	CASSQRAREVENTIYF	TGCGCCAGCAGCCAAAGGGCCAGGGAAGTGGAAAACACCATATATTTT
TRBD1	12	TRBV2	TRBJ2-1	CATGQGRNEQFF	TGTGCCACCGGACAGGGTCGAAATGAGCAGTTCTTC
TRBD1	13	TRBV6-5	TRBJ1-5	CATLQGNNQPQHF	TGTGCCACATTACAGGGGAACAATCAGCCCCAGCATTTT
TRBD1	13	TRBV19	TRBJ1-4	CASSLQGAEKLFF	TGTGCCAGTAGTCTACAGGGGGCCGAAAAACTGTTTTTT